This entry lists 13 T cell receptor beta chains sequenced from one sample in a study of cytomegalovirus exposure and HLA in healthy donors. Produced via immunoSEQ multiplex PCR; TCRdb's table is partial and in-frame only. The table records about 360,000 clones, 70% to 90% of them present only once. What was sequenced was PBMCs. The origin of the receptors is a woman between 18 and 30 years old in good health and CMV-seronegative.

The chain is built from TRBV7-6 and TRBJ1-2; D ambiguous. Trimming pared 1 base from V and 2 bases from J, leaving 8 bases between. CDR3 length: 14 amino acids. Germline assignment: CDR1 SGHVS and CDR2 FNYEAQ. The CDR3 protein is CASSLEISNYGYTF. DNA for the CDR3: TGTGCCAGCAGCTTAGAAATCTCCAACTATGGCTACACCTTC.

The chain employs TRBV5-4 and TRBJ2-7; tentative D call: TRBD2 (5 bases). This CDR3 spans 16 amino acids. Germline loops: CDR1 SGHNT, CDR2 YYREEE (reference sequence). The V end was cut by 4 bases, the J end by 1 base, with 18 bases between. The CDR3 DNA follows: TGTGCCAGCAGCCCTGGAGTAGGGAGTACGTCCTACGAGCAGTACTTC. Translated, it gives CASSPGVGSTSYEQYF.

V and J are TRBV11-2 and TRBJ2-5; tentative D call: TRBD2 (6 bases). Germline V gene lookup returns CDR1 SGHAT and CDR2 FQNNGV. The CDR3 is 13 amino acids. V gave up 5 bases and J gave up 9 bases, with 16 bases separating them. The CDR3 DNA is TGTGCCAGCAGCGACGGGACTCTCAAAGCCCAGTACTTC. It is translated as CASSDGTLKAQYF. Combining the CDR3 with reference TRBV11-2 and TRBJ2-5 gives the whole variable domain EAGVAQSPRYKIIEKRQSVAFWCNPISGHATLYWYQQILGQGPKLLIQFQNNGVVDDSQLPKDRFSAERLKGVDSTLKIQPAKLEDSAVYLCASSDGTLKAQYFGPGTRLLVL.

The chain joins TRBV14 to TRBJ1-1; no firm D call. The CDR3 loop spans 14 amino acids. Between the trimmed V and J ends, which lost 4 bases and 4 bases, there was a span of 13 bases. CDR1 and CDR2 (germline): SGHDN, FVKESK. The CDR3 DNA reads as TGTGCCAGCAGCCGACTCCAGGAGGGCACTGAAGCTTTCTTT. This gives the protein CASSRLQEGTEAFF. Supplemented by reference TRBV14 and TRBJ1-1, the full variable domain reads EAGVTQFPSHSVIEKGQTVTLRCDPISGHDNLYWYRRVMGKEIKFLLHFVKESKQDESGMPNNRFLAERTGGTYSTLKVQPAELEDSGVYFCASSRLQEGTEAFFGQGTRLTVV.

The J gene is TRBJ1-2, the V gene TRBV2; D is possibly TRBD1 (5 bases). Germline V gives CDR1 SNHLY, CDR2 FYNNEI. Between the trimmed V and J ends, which lost 6 bases and 5 bases, there was a span of 16 bases. The CDR3 has 14 residues. CDR3 sequence (DNA): TGTGCCAGCAGACCGTGGGGGGAATCATATGGCTACACCTTC. Protein: CASRPWGESYGYTF.

Remarks on this clone: Compared with germline, one end of the junction differs, possibly owing to a read error. V gene TRBV29-1 combines with J gene TRBJ2-5; no clear D. This CDR3 spans 11 amino acids. Per germline, CDR1 SQVTM and CDR2 ANQGSEA. CDR3 sequence: CSAIPRESQYF. CDR3 bases: TGCAGCGCTATACCTCGAGAGTCCCAGTACTTC. The whole variable domain, remainder taken from reference TRBV29-1 and TRBJ2-5, is SAVISQKPSRDICQRGTSLTIQCQVDSQVTMMFWYRQQPGQSLTLIATANQGSEATYESGFVIDKFPISRPNLTFSTLTVSNMSPEDSSIYLCSAIPRESQYFGPGTRLLVL.

This chain joins TRBV28 and TRBJ1-5, with 10 positions matching TRBD1. This CDR3 region has 18 residues. Germline V gives CDR1 MDHEN, CDR2 SYDVKM. V was pared by 4 bases and J by 1 base, with 10 bases of the junction left unmatched. CDR3 DNA sequence: TGTGCCAGCAGTTATCGGACAGGGGGATGGGGAAGCAATCAGCCCCAGCATTTT. Protein: CASSYRTGGWGSNQPQHF.

The rearrangement links TRBV27 to TRBJ2-5; 7 bases are a match to TRBD2. The germline V gene encodes CDR1 MNHEY and CDR2 SMNVEV (reference sequence). This CDR3 is built from 17 residues. V trimming: 5 bases; J trimming: 6 bases; junction bases outside the gene matches: 18. This CDR3 is CASSPFDVGGRGKTQYF. As DNA, the CDR3 is TGTGCCAGCAGTCCCTTTGATGTTGGCGGGAGAGGAAAGACCCAGTACTTC.

The chain recombines TRBV9 with TRBJ2-1; 13 bases match TRBD2. Unmatched junction bases numbered 4, after V lost 4 bases and J lost 6 bases. The length of the CDR3 is 15 residues. Per the germline V gene, CDR1 is SGDLS and CDR2 is YYNGEE. CDR3 in DNA: TGTGCCAGCAGCTGGACTAGCGGGAGAAGCAATGAGCAGTTCTTC. Translating it yields CASSWTSGRSNEQFF.

The chain links TRBV6-5 to TRBJ2-3; D may be TRBD2 (5 bases). Germline V gene sequence: CDR1 MNHEY, CDR2 SVGAGI. The CDR3 extends over 12 amino acids. V gave up 7 bases and J gave up 6 bases, with 11 bases separating them. CDR3 region: CASTGGGDTQYF. CDR3 sequence (DNA): TGTGCCAGCACCGGAGGCGGGGATACGCAGTATTTT.

This clone has only one observation. The chain's CDR3 is CASSPVDLTTGGEQFF. CDR3 nucleotides: TGCGCCAGCAGCCCGGTGGACCTAACCACGGGAGGTGAGCAGTTCTTC. The V and J genes are TRBV5-1 and TRBJ2-1, with 7 nucleotides matching TRBD2. Trimming cost V 4 bases and J 9 bases; bases outside gene matches: 16. The germline V gene encodes CDR1 SGHRS and CDR2 YFSETQ. There are 16 residues in the CDR3.

The V and J genes are TRBV4-1 and TRBJ1-2; unclear D gene. Trimming took off 2 bases at V and 2 bases at J, with 9 bases between the two ends. This CDR3 comprises 14 residues. CDR1 is MGHRA, CDR2 YSYEKL, per germline. CDR3 DNA sequence: TGCGCCAGCAGCCAACTGAACAGCAACTATGGCTACACCTTC. This translates into CASSQLNSNYGYTF.

This clone was observed once. The rearrangement links TRBV28 to TRBJ2-6, with 9 bases identical to TRBD1. V was clipped by 6 bases and J by 2 bases; unmatched bases: 8. The CDR3 sequence is 17 residues long. Germline V gives CDR1 MDHEN, CDR2 SYDVKM. The chain's CDR3 is CASSRPGQGPGANVLTF. CDR3 sequence (DNA): TGTGCCAGCAGCCGCCCCGGACAGGGGCCTGGGGCCAACGTCCTGACTTTC.